This T cell receptor (beta chain) was sequenced in a study of blood T cell repertoires in COVID-19. Repertoires were generated with immunoSEQ multiplex PCR, while TCRdb's copy carries only in-frame clones and drops some. The sample has approximately 120,000 clones, approximately 71% seen once. This clone appeared many times. Sequences were obtained from peripheral blood. The clonotype originates from a woman in her seventies with acute or convalescent COVID-19.

The CDR3 DNA follows: TGTGCCAGCAGTTCATGGACTAGCGGGGAGTTGAACGAGCAGTACTTC. Its translation is CASSSWTSGELNEQYF. The J gene is TRBJ2-7, the V gene TRBV6-2 or TRBV6-3; 12 bases align to TRBD2. Germline V gene sequence: CDR1 MNHEY, CDR2 SVGEGT. This CDR3 region has 16 residues. V dropped 4 bases and J dropped 5; count of bases not matched to a gene: 9.